This passage covers 5 T cell receptor beta chains from one sample sequenced in a study of early stage breast cancer tumors. Clones were read by immunoSEQ multiplex PCR, and TCRdb kept only the in-frame ones, dropping some. This table has about 14,000 clones, 84% appearing once. Sequenced: normal breast tissue next to the tumor. These receptors originate from a person under 45 with breast cancer.

This rearrangement joins TRBV5-6 to TRBJ2-5; weak D call: TRBD2 (5 bases). CDR1 SGHDT and CDR2 YYEEEE come from the germline V gene. The V end was cut by 6 bases, the J end by 5 bases, with 20 bases between. CDR3 size: 15 residues. The DNA of the CDR3 is TGTGCCAGCAACGGACTTAAGGGATTTTGGGAGACCCAGTACTTC. Translated: CASNGLKGFWETQYF.

The rearrangement uses TRBV4-2 and TRBJ1-2; the D gene is possibly TRBD1 (5 bases). Germline V CDR1 and CDR2: LGHNA, YNFKEQ. The germline V and J ends were trimmed by 3 bases and 6 bases, with 29 bases remaining between them. This CDR3 contains 19 residues. CDR3 sequence: CASSHPGTEIPSGPHGYTF. The CDR3 DNA is TGTGCCAGCAGCCACCCAGGGACCGAAATCCCCTCGGGTCCCCATGGCTACACCTTC.

V and J are TRBV5-8 and TRBJ2-3; no reliable D call. Germline CDR1 and CDR2: SGHTS and YDEGEE. This CDR3 region has 12 residues. V lost 4 bases and J 7 bases, leaving 10 bases between the germline ends. CDR3 in amino acids: CASSPEPNTQYF. The CDR3 nucleotides are TGTGCCAGCAGCCCAGAACCTAATACGCAGTATTTT.

The J gene is TRBJ2-1, the V gene TRBV2, with 10 bases that match TRBD2. Germline V gene sequence: CDR1 SNHLY, CDR2 FYNNEI. J was trimmed by 4 bases and V by 9 bases; bases with no gene match: 6. This CDR3 is built from 14 residues. CDR3 region: CARGLAGVYNEQFF. CDR3 nucleotides: TGTGCCAGGGGGCTAGCGGGGGTTTACAATGAGCAGTTCTTC.

This chain joins TRBV30 and TRBJ2-1; 13 bases match TRBD2. The CDR3 covers 16 residues. V lost 4 bases and J lost 7; bases outside the gene matches: 10. Germline V gene sequence: CDR1 GTSNPN, CDR2 SVGIG (reference sequence). For the CDR3, the DNA is TGTGCCTGGACCAAACCCCGGACTAGCGGGAGTAATGAGCAGTTCTTC. Protein sequence: CAWTKPRTSGSNEQFF.